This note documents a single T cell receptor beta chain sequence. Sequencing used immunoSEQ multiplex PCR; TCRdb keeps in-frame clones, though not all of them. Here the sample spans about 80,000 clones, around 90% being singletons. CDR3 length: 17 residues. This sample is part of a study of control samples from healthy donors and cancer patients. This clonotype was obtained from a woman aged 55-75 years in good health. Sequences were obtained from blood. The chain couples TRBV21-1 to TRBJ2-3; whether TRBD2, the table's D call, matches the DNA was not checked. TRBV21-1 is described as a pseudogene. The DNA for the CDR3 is TGTGCCAGCAGCAAAGCAGCACCCCGGGAGAGCACAGATACGCAGTATTTT. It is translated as CASSKAAPRESTDTQYF.